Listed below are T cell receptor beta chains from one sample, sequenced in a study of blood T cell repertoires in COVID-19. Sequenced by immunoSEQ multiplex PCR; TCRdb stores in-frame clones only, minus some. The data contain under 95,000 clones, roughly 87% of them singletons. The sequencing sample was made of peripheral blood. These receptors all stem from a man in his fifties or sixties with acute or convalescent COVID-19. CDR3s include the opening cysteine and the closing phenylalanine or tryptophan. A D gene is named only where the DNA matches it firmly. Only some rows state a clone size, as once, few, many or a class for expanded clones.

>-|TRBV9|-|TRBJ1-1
CASSVEGVPGGTEAFF
TGTGCCAGCAGCGTAGAGGGAGTGCCCGGGGGCACTGAAGCTTTCTTT
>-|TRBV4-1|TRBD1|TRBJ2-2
CASSQYGTVSGELFF
TGCGCCAGCAGCCAATACGGGACAGTATCCGGGGAGCTGTTTTTT
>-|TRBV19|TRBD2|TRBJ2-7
CASRQVGGSYEQYF
TGTGCCAGTAGGCAAGTGGGGGGGAGCTACGAGCAGTACTTC
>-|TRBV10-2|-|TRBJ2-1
CASGTPLAEQFF
TGCGCCAGCGGGACTCCTCTCGCTGAGCAGTTCTTC
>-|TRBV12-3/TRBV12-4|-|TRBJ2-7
CASSWDNAEQYF
TGTGCCAGCAGCTGGGACAACGCTGAGCAGTACTTC
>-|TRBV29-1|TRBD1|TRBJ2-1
CSVGQGALNEQFF
TGCAGCGTTGGACAGGGGGCGCTGAATGAGCAGTTCTTC
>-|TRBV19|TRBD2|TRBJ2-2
CASSMGLAGAHNTGELFF
TGTGCCAGTAGTATGGGACTAGCGGGGGCCCATAACACCGGGGAGCTGTTTTTT
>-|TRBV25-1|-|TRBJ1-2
CASSGTGFGYTF
TGTGCCAGCAGTGGAACAGGGTTTGGCTACACCTTC
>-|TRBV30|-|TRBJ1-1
CAWRDSSNTEAFF
TGTGCCTGGAGGGACAGCTCAAACACTGAAGCTTTCTTT
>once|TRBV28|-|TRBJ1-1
CASSFPGSATEAFF
TGTGCCAGCAGTTTCCCAGGGTCGGCCACTGAAGCTTTCTTT
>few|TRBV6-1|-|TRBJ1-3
CASSEGGSFGNTIYF
TGTGCCAGCAGTGAAGGAGGCAGTTTTGGAAACACCATATATTTT
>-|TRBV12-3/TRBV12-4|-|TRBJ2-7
CASRRGKTYEQYF
TGTGCCAGCAGAAGAGGTAAAACCTACGAGCAGTACTTC
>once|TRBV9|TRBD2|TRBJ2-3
CASSYGTSGGATDTQYF
TGTGCCAGCAGCTACGGGACTAGCGGGGGGGCGACAGATACGCAGTATTTT
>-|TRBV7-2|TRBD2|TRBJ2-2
CASSPPGGGLTGELFF
TGTGCCAGCAGCCCCCCCGGCGGGGGTCTCACCGGGGAGCTGTTTTTT
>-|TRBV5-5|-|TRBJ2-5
CASSLRGIQETQYF
TGTGCCAGCAGCTTACGAGGGATCCAAGAGACCCAGTACTTC
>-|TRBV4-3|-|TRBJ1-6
CASSQDRGPSSYNSPLHF
TGCGCCAGCAGCCAAGATCGGGGTCCGAGCTCCTATAATTCACCCCTCCACTTT
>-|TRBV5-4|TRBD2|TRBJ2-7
CASSSTGTSGGSYEQYF
TGTGCCAGCAGCTCGACGGGGACTAGCGGGGGATCCTACGAGCAGTACTTC
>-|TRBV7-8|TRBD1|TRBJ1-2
CASSSRQGLTGGYTF
TGTGCCAGCAGCTCCAGACAGGGCCTTACGGGCGGCTACACCTTC
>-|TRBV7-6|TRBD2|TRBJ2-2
CASSLLAGHTGELFF
TGTGCCAGCAGCTTGCTAGCGGGCCACACCGGGGAGCTGTTTTTT
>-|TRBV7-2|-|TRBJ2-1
CASSLFLLSGGFNEQFF
TGTGCCAGCAGCTTATTTCTTCTGTCGGGGGGCTTCAATGAGCAGTTCTTC
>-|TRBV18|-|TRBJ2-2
CASSPPGGRELFF
TGTGCCAGCTCACCACCTGGGGGCCGGGAGCTGTTTTTT
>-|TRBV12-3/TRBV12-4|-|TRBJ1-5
CASSRQNQPQHF
TGTGCCAGCAGCAGGCAAAATCAGCCCCAGCATTTT
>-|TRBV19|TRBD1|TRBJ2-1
CASSQGQSSYNEQFF
TGTGCCAGTAGTCAGGGACAGAGCTCCTACAATGAGCAGTTCTTC